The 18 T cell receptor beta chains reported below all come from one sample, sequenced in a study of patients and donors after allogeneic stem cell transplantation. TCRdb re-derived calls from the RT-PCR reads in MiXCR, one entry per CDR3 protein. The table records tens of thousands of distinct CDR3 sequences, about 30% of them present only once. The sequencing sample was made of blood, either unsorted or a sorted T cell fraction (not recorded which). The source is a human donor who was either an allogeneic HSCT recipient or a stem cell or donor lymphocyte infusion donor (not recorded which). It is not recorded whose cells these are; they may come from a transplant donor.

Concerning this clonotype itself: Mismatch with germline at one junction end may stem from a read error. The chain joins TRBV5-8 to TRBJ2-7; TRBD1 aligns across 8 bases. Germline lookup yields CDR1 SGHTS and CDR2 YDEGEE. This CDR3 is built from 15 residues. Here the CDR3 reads CASSSTQGEYYEQYF. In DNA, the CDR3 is TGTGCCAGCAGCTCCACACAGGGGGAGTACTACGAACAGTACTTC.

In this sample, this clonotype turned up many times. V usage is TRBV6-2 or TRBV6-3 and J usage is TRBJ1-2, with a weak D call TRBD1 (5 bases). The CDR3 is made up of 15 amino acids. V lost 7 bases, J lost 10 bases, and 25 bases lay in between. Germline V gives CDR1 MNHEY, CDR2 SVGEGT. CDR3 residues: CASTLMGVDRLDYTF. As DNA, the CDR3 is TGTGCCAGCACCCTGATGGGGGTAGACCGCCTGGACTACACCTTC.

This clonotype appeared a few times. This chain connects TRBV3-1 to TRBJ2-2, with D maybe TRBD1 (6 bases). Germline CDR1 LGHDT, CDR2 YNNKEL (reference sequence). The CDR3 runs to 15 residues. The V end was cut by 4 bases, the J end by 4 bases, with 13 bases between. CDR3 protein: CASSRDLGGTGELFF. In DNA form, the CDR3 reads TGTGCCAGCAGCCGGGATTTAGGGGGCACCGGGGAGCTGTTTTTT. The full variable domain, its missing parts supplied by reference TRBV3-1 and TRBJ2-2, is DTAVSQTPKYLVTQMGNDKSIKCEQNLGHDTMYWYKQDSKKFLKIMFSYNNKELIINETVPNRFSPKSPDKAHLNLHINSLELGDSAVYFCASSRDLGGTGELFFGEGSRLTVL.

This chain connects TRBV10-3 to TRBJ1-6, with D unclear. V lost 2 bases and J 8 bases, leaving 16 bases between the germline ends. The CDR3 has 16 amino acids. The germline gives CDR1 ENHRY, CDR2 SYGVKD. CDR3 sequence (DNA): TGTGCCATCAGTGAGAAAGTACGCCTACGGGATTCACCCCTCCACTTT. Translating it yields CAISEKVRLRDSPLHF.

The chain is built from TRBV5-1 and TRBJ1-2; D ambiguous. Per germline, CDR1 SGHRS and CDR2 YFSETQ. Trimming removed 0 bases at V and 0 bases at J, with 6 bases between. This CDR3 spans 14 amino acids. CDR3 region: CASSLDSPNYGYTF. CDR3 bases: TGCGCCAGCAGCTTGGACAGTCCTAACTATGGCTACACCTTC.

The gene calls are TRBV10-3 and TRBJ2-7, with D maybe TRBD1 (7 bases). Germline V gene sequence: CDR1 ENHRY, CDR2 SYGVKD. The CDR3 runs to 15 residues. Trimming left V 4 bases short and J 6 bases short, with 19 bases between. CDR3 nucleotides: TGTGCCATCAGTGCCCCGACAGGGAGGACATCCGAGCAGTACTTC. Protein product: CAISAPTGRTSEQYF.

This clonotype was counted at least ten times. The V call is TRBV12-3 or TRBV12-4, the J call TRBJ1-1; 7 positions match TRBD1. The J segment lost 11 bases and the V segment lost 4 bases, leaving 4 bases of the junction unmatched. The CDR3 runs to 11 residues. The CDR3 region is CASSSTGAAFF. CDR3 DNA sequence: TGTGCCAGCAGTTCAACAGGGGCGGCTTTCTTT.

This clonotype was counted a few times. The CDR3 reads CSAHRFGRDTEAFF. DNA of the CDR3: TGCAGTGCCCACCGGTTCGGGAGGGACACTGAAGCTTTCTTT. The V gene is TRBV20-1, the J gene TRBJ1-1; D call uncertain. This CDR3 has 14 amino acids. Germline CDR1 and CDR2: DFQATT and SNEGSKA (reference sequence). V was cut by 6 bases and J by 3 bases, with 17 bases left in between.

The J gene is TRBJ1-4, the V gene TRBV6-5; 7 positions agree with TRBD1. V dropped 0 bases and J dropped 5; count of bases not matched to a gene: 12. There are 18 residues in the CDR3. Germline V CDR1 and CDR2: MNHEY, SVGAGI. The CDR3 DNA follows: TGTGCCAGCAGTTACTCCCGGGACAGCCCCACACTAAATGAAAAACTGTTTTTT. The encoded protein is CASSYSRDSPTLNEKLFF.

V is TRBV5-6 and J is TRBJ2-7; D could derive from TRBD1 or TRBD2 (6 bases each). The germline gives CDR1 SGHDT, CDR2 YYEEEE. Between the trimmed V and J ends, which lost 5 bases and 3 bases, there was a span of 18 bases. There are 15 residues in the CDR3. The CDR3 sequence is CASRGAGRAYYEQYF. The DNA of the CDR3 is TGTGCCAGCAGGGGGGCGGGAAGAGCGTACTACGAGCAGTACTTC.

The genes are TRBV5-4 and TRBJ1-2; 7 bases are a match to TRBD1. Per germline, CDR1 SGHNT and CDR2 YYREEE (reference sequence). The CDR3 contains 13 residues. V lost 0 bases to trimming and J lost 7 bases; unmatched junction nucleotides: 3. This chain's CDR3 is CASSLETGFGYTF. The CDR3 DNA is TGTGCCAGCAGCTTGGAGACAGGGTTTGGCTACACCTTC.

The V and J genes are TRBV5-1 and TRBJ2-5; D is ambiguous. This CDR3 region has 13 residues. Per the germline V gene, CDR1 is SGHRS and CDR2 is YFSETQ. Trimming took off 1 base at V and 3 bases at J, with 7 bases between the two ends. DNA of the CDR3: TGCGCCAGCAGCTTGAAACCAGAAGAGACCCAGTACTTC. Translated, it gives CASSLKPEETQYF.

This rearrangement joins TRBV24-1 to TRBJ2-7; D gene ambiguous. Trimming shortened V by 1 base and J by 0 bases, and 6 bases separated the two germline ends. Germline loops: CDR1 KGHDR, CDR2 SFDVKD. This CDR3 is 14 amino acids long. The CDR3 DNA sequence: TGTGCCACCAGTGATTTTGGCAGCTCCTACGAGCAGTACTTC. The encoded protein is CATSDFGSSYEQYF.

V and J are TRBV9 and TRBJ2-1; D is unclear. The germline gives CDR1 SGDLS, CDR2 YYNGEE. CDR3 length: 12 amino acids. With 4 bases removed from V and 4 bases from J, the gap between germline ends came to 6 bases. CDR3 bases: TGTGCCAGCAGCACTTTGTACAATGAGCAGTTCTTC. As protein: CASSTLYNEQFF.

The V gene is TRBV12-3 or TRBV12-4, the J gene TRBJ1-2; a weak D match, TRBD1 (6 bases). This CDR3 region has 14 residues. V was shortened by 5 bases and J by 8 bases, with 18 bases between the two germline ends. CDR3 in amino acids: CASSPRTGWGGYTF. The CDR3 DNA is TGTGCCAGCAGTCCGCGAACAGGGTGGGGAGGCTACACCTTC.

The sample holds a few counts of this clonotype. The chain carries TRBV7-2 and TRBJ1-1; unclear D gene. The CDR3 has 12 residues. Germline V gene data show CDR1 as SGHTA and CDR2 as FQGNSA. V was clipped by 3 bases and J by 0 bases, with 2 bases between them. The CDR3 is CASSFMNTEAFF. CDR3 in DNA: TGTGCCAGCAGCTTTATGAACACTGAAGCTTTCTTT.

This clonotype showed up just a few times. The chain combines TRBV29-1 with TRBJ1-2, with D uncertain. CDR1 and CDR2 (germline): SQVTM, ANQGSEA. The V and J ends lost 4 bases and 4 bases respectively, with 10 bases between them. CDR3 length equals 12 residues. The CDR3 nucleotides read TGCAGCGTTGGAAAATTGGCCTATGGCTACACCTTC. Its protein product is CSVGKLAYGYTF.

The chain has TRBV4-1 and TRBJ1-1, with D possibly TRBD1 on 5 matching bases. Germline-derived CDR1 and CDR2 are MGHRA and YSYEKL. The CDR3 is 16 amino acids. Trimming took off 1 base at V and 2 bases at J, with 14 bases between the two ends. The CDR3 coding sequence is TGCGCCAGCAGCCAAGGGAGGGGCACCCTTAACACTGAAGCTTTCTTT. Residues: CASSQGRGTLNTEAFF.